These 14 T cell receptor beta chains originate from one sample sequenced in a study of T-cell reconstitution after alpha-beta-depleted transplantation in children listed by TCRdb under 2016. Libraries were prepared through PCR. The sample was run on an Illumina HiSeq 2500. To normalize quantification of the TCRbeta repertoire, the TCR libraries were built with molecular barcoding that relied on unique molecular identifiers. TCRdb took the public reads, trimmed them with fastp at Q25, ran MiXCR for clone calling and kept in-frame beta chains. Every CDR3 protein is listed once, alongside the most common genes and DNA of its rows. The sample includes 400,000 to 550,000 distinct CDR3 sequences, with about 10% observed a single time. The ten biggest clones cover around 2% of the sample. In light of the paper, this sample's treatment or condition label describes: allogeneic hematopoietic cell transplantation with graft depleted of TCRalphabeta T cells and CD19 B cells.

The sample in question was PBMCs, obtained before TCRalphabeta/CD19-depleted stem cell transplant. These receptors originate from a child aged 2 to 10 with inherited bone marrow failure, due to receive a stem cell transplant.

This clonotype was detected ten times or more. V gene TRBV7-2 combines with J gene TRBJ2-1; D is perhaps TRBD1 (5 bases). This CDR3 is built from 12 residues. Trimming removed 2 bases from V and 12 bases from J, with 11 bases in between. CDR1 SGHTA and CDR2 FQGNSA come from the germline V gene. CDR3 sequence reads: CASSLNQGWQFF. CDR3 DNA: TGTGCCAGCAGCTTAAATCAGGGCTGGCAGTTCTTC.

This clonotype was observed a single time. V gene TRBV5-4 combines with J gene TRBJ2-7; perhaps TRBD2 as D (6 bases). The CDR3 covers 18 residues. Germline loops: CDR1 SGHNT, CDR2 YYREEE (reference sequence). V lost 0 bases and J lost 2, with 21 bases in between. The CDR3 bases are TGTGCCAGCAGCTTGGCCGTAGTCTCGGGGACTCTAGCCTACGAGCAGTACTTC. Protein product: CASSLAVVSGTLAYEQYF.

This clonotype was picked up many times. J is TRBJ2-1 and V is TRBV24-1; no firm D call. V dropped 4 bases and J dropped 11 bases, with 8 bases sitting between them. Germline assignment: CDR1 KGHDR and CDR2 SFDVKD. This CDR3 is 11 amino acids long. The CDR3 DNA follows: TGTGCCACCAGTGAAGGGCTCAAGCAGTTCTTC. Protein product: CATSEGLKQFF.

Many counts were recorded for this clonotype. The chain carries TRBV20-1 and TRBJ2-1, with a weak D call TRBD2 (6 bases). Germline loops: CDR1 DFQATT, CDR2 SNEGSKA (reference sequence). The length of the CDR3 is 16 residues. Trimming pared 1 base from V and 0 bases from J, leaving 13 bases between. Here the CDR3 DNA reads TGCAGTGCTAGAGGCGCTAGCGCCAGCTCCTACAATGAGCAGTTCTTC. Its protein is CSARGASASSYNEQFF.

This clonotype occurred many times. The chain couples TRBV29-1 to TRBJ1-1; no reliable D call. V dropped 0 bases and J dropped 8 bases, with 10 bases sitting between them. Germline CDR1 is SQVTM and CDR2 is ANQGSEA. The CDR3 has 12 amino acids. CDR3 loop: CSVEDREPEAFF. The CDR3 bases are TGCAGCGTTGAAGATCGAGAGCCCGAAGCTTTCTTT.

Details on this clonotype: A much larger clone sits a single nucleotide away, making a read error possible. The chain combines TRBV5-1 with TRBJ2-1; TRBD2 matches at 12 bases. There are 19 residues in the CDR3. Germline V lookup: CDR1 SGHRS, CDR2 YFSETQ. The CDR3 loop reads CDSSLAGLAGGMSYNEQFF. In nucleotides, the CDR3 is TGCGACAGCAGCTTGGCCGGGCTAGCGGGAGGGATGTCCTACAATGAGCAGTTCTTC.

This clonotype has ten or more counts. V gene TRBV27 combines with J gene TRBJ2-1, with D perhaps matching TRBD2 (6 bases). This CDR3 contains 16 residues. From germline, CDR1 is MNHEY and CDR2 SMNVEV (reference sequence). Trimming pared 0 bases from V and 2 bases from J, leaving 11 bases between. The CDR3 DNA reads as TGTGCCAGCAGTTTATCCCCCGGGAGTGCCTACAATGAGCAGTTCTTC. It specifies CASSLSPGSAYNEQFF.

The sample holds many counts of this clonotype. The chain has TRBV30 and TRBJ2-7; no firm D call. From germline, CDR1 is GTSNPN and CDR2 SVGIG (reference sequence). The CDR3 extends over 13 amino acids. The V and J ends lost 0 bases and 5 bases respectively, with 11 bases between them. CDR3 residues: CAWSVRQTNEQYF. In DNA form, the CDR3 reads TGTGCCTGGAGTGTACGGCAGACCAACGAGCAGTACTTC.

This clonotype has at least ten counts. This chain connects TRBV12-3 or TRBV12-4 to TRBJ2-1; D perhaps matches TRBD2 (6 bases). V was clipped by 3 bases and J by 6 bases, with 9 bases between them. The CDR3 sequence is 13 residues long. This CDR3 is CASSLGSGNEQFF. The CDR3 DNA sequence: TGTGCCAGCAGTTTGGGTAGCGGCAATGAGCAGTTCTTC.

Remarks on this clonotype: With a much larger clone just one base away, this may be a read error. The V and J genes are TRBV5-6 and TRBJ2-5; possible D gene TRBD1, 5 bases. CDR1 and CDR2 from the germline V gene are SGHDT and YYEEEE. CDR3 size: 14 residues. The germline V and J ends were trimmed by 1 base and 5 bases, with 12 bases remaining between them. The CDR3 nucleotides are TGTGCCAGCAGCTTGATGACAGCGTTGGAGACCCAGTACTTC. Translated, it gives CASSLMTALETQYF.

This clonotype was counted only a few times. CDR3 loop: CASSGDRTQYF. DNA for the CDR3: TGTGCCAGCAGCGGAGACAGGACCCAGTACTTC. V and J are TRBV5-6 and TRBJ2-5; D is perhaps TRBD1 (5 bases). The germline V gene encodes CDR1 SGHDT and CDR2 YYEEEE. This CDR3 has 11 residues. The V gene lost 4 bases and the J gene lost 7 bases, with 8 bases spanning the gap.

This clonotype was seen many times. This sequence joins TRBV11-2 and TRBJ1-1, with D unresolved. The germline gives CDR1 SGHAT, CDR2 FQNNGV. This CDR3 has 13 amino acids. V lost 3 bases and J 3 bases, leaving 8 bases between the germline ends. In DNA form, the CDR3 reads TGTGCCAGCAGCTTTACCCCCGACACTGAAGCTTTCTTT. Translating it yields CASSFTPDTEAFF.

The chain has TRBV20-1 and TRBJ1-1, with no clear D. The CDR3 covers 15 residues. Germline loops: CDR1 DFQATT, CDR2 SNEGSKA (reference sequence). V lost 4 bases and J lost 0, with 15 bases in between. The CDR3 bases are TGCAGTGCTACCACCCCCCGGCCCATGAACACTGAAGCTTTCTTT. Translated: CSATTPRPMNTEAFF.

This clonotype was observed many times. The chain is built from TRBV12-3 or TRBV12-4 and TRBJ2-7; 7 nucleotides match TRBD2. The J segment lost 4 bases and the V segment lost 4 bases, leaving 7 bases of the junction unmatched. The CDR3 sequence is 14 residues long. The CDR3, as DNA: TGTGCCAGCAGTTCGGGGACTACAAATTACGAGCAGTACTTC. As protein: CASSSGTTNYEQYF.